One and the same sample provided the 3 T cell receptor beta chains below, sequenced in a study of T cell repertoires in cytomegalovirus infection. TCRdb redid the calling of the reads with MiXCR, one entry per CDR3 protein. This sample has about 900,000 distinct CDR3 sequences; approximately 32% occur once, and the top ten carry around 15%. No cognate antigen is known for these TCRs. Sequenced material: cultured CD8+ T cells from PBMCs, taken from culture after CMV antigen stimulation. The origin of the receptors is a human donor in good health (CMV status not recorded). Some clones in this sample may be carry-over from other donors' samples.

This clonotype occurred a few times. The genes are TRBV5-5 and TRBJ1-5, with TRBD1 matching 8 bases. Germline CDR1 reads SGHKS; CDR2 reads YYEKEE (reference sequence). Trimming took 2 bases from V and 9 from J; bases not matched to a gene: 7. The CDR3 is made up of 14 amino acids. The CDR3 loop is CASSFDRGRRPQHF. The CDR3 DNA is TGTGCCAGCAGCTTCGACAGGGGCCGTCGGCCCCAGCATTTT.

Here the CDR3 reads CASSLGGPPQNIQYF. CDR3 DNA sequence: TGTGCCAGCAGTTTAGGCGGTCCCCCCCAAAACATTCAGTACTTC. The gene calls are TRBV12-3 or TRBV12-4 and TRBJ2-4; D is uncertain. The CDR3 spans 15 residues. Deletions cut 1 base from V and 5 bases from J, with 12 bases between.

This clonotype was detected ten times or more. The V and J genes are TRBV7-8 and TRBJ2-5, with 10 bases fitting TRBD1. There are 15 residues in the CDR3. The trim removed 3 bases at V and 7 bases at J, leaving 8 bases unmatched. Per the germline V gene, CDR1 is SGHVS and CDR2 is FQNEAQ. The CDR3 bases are TGTGCCAGCAGCTTGGACAGGGGGTTCTATGGGACCCAGTACTTC. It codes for CASSLDRGFYGTQYF.